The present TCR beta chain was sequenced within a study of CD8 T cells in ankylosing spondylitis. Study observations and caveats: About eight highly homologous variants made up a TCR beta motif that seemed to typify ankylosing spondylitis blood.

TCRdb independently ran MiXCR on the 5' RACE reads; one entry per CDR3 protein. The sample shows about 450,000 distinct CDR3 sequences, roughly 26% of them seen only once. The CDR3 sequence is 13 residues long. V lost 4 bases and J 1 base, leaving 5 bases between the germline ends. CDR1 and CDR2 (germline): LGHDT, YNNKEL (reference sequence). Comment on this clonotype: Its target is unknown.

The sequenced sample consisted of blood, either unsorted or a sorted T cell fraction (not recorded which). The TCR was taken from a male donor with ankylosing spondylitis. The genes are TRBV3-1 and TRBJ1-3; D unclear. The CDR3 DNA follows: TGTGCCAGCAGCCGGGAATCTGGAAACACCATATATTTT. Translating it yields CASSRESGNTIYF.